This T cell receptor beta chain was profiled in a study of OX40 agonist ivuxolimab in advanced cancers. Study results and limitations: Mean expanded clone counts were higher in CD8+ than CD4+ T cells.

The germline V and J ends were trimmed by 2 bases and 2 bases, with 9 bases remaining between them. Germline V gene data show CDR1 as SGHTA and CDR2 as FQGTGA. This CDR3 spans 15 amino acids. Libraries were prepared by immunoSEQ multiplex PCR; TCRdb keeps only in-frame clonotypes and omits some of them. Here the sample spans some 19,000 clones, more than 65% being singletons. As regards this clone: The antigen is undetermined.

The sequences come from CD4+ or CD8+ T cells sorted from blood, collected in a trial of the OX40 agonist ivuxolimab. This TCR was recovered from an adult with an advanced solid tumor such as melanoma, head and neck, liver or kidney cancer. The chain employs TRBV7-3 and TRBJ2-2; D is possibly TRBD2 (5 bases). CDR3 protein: CASSLLASNTGELFF. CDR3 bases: TGTGCCAGCAGCTTACTAGCCAGTAACACCGGGGAGCTGTTTTTT. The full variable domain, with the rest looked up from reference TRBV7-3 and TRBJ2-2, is GAGVSQTPSNKVTEKGKYVELRCDPISGHTALYWYRQSLGQGPEFLIYFQGTGAADDSGLPNDRFFAVRPEGSVSTLKIQRTERGDSAVYLCASSLLASNTGELFFGEGSRLTVL.